The present T cell receptor (beta chain) was sequenced within a study of blood T cells in healthy people across ages. General study points: Estimates of total diversity, which came from one million sequenced T cells, were considered to be underestimates.

The study drew donors from healthy Caucasian individuals in Russia aged 6 to 90. Every sample gave at least 6 micrograms of total RNA when it was extracted. Together with a sample-barcoded 5' primer, a J-beta primer mix was included in a second PCR lasting roughly 6 to 12 cycles. TCRdb independently ran MiXCR on the 5' RACE reads; one entry per CDR3 protein. The sample includes some 1.4 million distinct CDR3 sequences, approximately 42% of them seen just once. This clonotype has a handful of counts. The antigen remains undetermined. The sequencing sample was made of blood. This TCR derives from a woman between 18 and 29 years old in good health.

CDR3 in DNA: TGTGCCAGCAGCTTACCCTTCGGGGGGGGAAGCTCCTACGAGCAGTACTTC. It is translated as CASSLPFGGGSSYEQYF. The genes are TRBV7-9 and TRBJ2-7; TRBD2 aligns across 8 bases. Losses at the gene ends were 2 bases for V and 0 bases for J; bases not matched to a gene: 9. The CDR3 consists of 17 residues. CDR1 and CDR2 (germline): SEHNR, FQNEAQ (reference sequence).